The source of this TCR beta chain is a study of T cell repertoires in cytomegalovirus infection (dated by TCRdb to the late 2010s). Context from the whole study: Peptide stimulations targeted recently identified HLA-C-restricted CMV epitopes, whose presentation resists viral immunomodulation, together with well-studied HLA-B-restricted epitopes. The HLA type of each donor mattered for the analysis, because public TCR beta signatures pointed to carriage of CMV infection along with the matching HLA type. What the study reported, not specific to this receptor: In both this cohort and an independent cohort of 350 to 400 donors, the cumulative frequency of public TCR beta family members distinguished carriers of CMV infection plus the relevant HLA type. In the ex vivo response, HLA-C-restricted CMV-specific TCR beta clonotypes were dominant, and in two of eight donors the single most frequent clonotype came from this HLA-C-restricted group.

Instrument used: Illumina HiSeq 1500. The public reads were reanalyzed by TCRdb: fastp trimming at Q25, MiXCR alignment, in-frame beta chains only. Identical CDR3 proteins give one entry, which carries the most common genes and DNA. The sample table contains under 200,000 distinct CDR3 sequences; only one count was recorded for less than 25% of them. The leading ten clones occupy more than 25% of the sample. The cysteine opens and the phenylalanine closes a CDR3 of 17 amino acids. CDR3 DNA only is kept here, 51 bases in frame from base 1. Taken from the germline V gene, the CDR1 and CDR2 loops are SGHTA and FQGNSA. Germline trimming amounts to 11 bases on V and 1 base on J, with 13 as the count of junction bases outside the gene matches. The treatment or condition label of this sample denotes: in vitro stimulation with specific CMV peptide epitopes to enrich CMV-specific T cells. This clonotype has only a few counts. The target of this receptor is not known. Qualities for individual bases were not recorded, and no much larger clone is one base off.

The clonotype originates from a human donor in good health (CMV status not recorded). Some clones in this sample may be carry-over from other donors' samples. The receptor chain draws on TRBV7-2 and TRBJ2-4, with 11 junctional bases fitting TRBD1. The sample consisted of CD8+ T cells from cultured PBMCs, taken from culture after CMV antigen stimulation. The CDR3 protein: CAVDRGRAAVAKNIQYF. The DNA is as follows: TGTGCCGTGGACAGGGGGCGAGCCGCCGTCGCCAAAAACATTCAGTACTTC.